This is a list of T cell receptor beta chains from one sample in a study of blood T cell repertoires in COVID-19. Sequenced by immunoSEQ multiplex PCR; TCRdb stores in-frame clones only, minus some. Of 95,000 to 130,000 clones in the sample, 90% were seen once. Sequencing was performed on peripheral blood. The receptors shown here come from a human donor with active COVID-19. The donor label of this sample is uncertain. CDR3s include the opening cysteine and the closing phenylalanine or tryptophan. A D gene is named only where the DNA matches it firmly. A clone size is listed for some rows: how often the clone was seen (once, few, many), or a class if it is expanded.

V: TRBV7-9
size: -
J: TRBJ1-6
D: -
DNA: TGTGCCAGCAGCTTACCAGGGTCATTGGAGTCACCCCTCCACTTT
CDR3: CASSLPGSLESPLHF

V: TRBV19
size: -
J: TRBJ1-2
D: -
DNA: TGTGCCAGTAGTATACACCTCGACAGTACTAACTATGGCTACACCTTC
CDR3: CASSIHLDSTNYGYTF

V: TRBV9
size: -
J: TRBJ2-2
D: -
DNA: TGTGCCAGCAGCGGCTCAGGGATCACCGGGGAGCTGTTTTTT
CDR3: CASSGSGITGELFF

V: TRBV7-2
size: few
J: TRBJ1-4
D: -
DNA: TGTGCCAGCAGACTATATTCAACTAATGAAAAACTGTTTTTT
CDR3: CASRLYSTNEKLFF

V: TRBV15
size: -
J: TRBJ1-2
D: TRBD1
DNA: TGTGCCACCAGCAGGACAGGGGAAGCTAACTATGGCTACACCTTC
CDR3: CATSRTGEANYGYTF

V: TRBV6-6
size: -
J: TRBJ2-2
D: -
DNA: TGTGCCAGCAGTTATGGGAGTCGGAACACCGGGGAGCTGTTTTTT
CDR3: CASSYGSRNTGELFF

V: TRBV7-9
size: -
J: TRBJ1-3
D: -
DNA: TGTGCCAGCAGGCGAGACTTGGCGGGAGGAAACACCATATATTTT
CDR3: CASRRDLAGGNTIYF

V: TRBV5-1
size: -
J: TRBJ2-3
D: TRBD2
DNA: TGCGCCAGCAGCTGGCTACTAGCGGGGGGGGAACCCGGACCCACAGATACGCAGTATTTT
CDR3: CASSWLLAGGEPGPTDTQYF

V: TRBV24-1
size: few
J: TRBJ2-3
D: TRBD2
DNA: TGTGCCACCAGTGACCCTAGCGGGGGGGCCAGAGATACGCAGTATTTT
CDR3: CATSDPSGGARDTQYF

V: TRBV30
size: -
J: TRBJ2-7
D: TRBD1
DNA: TGTGCCTGGAGGGGACAGTCCTACGAGCAGTACTTC
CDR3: CAWRGQSYEQYF

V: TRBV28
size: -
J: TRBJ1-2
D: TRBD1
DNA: TGTGCCAGCAGTTTGGGACAGGGAAACTATGGCTACACCTTC
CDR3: CASSLGQGNYGYTF

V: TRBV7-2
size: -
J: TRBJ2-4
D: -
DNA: TGTGCCAGCAGCTTTGCCCTACAGAACATTCAGTACTTC
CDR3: CASSFALQNIQYF

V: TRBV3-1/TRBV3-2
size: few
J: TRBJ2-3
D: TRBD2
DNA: TGTGCCAGCAGCCAAGATAAACCGGGACTAGCATCAGCACTCACAGATACGCAGTATTTT
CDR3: CASSQDKPGLASALTDTQYF

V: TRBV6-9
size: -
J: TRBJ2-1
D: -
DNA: TGTGCCAGCAGGCGAAGTCGGGACTCCTACAATGAGCAGTTCTTC
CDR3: CASRRSRDSYNEQFF

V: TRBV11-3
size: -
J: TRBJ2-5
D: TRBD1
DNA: TGTGCCAGCAGCCCAGGGACAGGGCGATACCAAGAGACCCAGTACTTC
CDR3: CASSPGTGRYQETQYF

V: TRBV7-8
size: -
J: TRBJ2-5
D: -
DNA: TGTGCCAGCAGCTTCCCAGGGAATAGTAGGCAAGAGACCCAGTACTTC
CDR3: CASSFPGNSRQETQYF

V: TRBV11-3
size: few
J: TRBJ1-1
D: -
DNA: TGTGCCAGCAGCGCTAGCGGTTTCACTGAAGCTTTCTTT
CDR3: CASSASGFTEAFF

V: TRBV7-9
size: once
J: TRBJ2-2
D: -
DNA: TGTGCCAGCAGCTTAGGCTCGGGTTATACCGGGGAGCTGTTTTTT
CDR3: CASSLGSGYTGELFF

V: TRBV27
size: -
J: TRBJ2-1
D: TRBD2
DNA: TGTGCCAGCAGTTCACCTAGCGGGGGGCCCAATGAGCAGTTCTTC
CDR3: CASSSPSGGPNEQFF

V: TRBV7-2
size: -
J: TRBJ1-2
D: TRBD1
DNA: TGTGCCAGCAGCCTGGACAGGATTCCCCTTGGCTACACCTTC
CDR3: CASSLDRIPLGYTF

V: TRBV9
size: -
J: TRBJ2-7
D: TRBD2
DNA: TGTGCCAGCAGCGGCCCAGCCGGGACTAGCACCTCCTACGAGCAGTACTTC
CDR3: CASSGPAGTSTSYEQYF

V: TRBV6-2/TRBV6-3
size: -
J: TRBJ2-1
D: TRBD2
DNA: TGTGCCAGCAGTTCGCGGACTAGCGGGGGGCCTTACAATGAGCAGTTCTTC
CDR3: CASSSRTSGGPYNEQFF

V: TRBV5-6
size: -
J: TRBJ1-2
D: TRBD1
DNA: TGTGCCAGCAGCTTAGAACCGGGACAGGGTCTTGGCTACACCTTC
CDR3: CASSLEPGQGLGYTF

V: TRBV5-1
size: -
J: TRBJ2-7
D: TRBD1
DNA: TGCGCCAGCAGCTGGGACAGGTTCTCCTACGAGCAGTACTTC
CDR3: CASSWDRFSYEQYF

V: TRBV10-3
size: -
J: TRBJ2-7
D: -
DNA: TGTGCCATCAGTGCGGCCTACGAGCAGTACTTC
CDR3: CAISAAYEQYF

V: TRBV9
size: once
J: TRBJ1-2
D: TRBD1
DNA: TGTGCCAGCAGCGTGAACCGGGACAGACTTCCTATGGGCTACACCTTC
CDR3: CASSVNRDRLPMGYTF